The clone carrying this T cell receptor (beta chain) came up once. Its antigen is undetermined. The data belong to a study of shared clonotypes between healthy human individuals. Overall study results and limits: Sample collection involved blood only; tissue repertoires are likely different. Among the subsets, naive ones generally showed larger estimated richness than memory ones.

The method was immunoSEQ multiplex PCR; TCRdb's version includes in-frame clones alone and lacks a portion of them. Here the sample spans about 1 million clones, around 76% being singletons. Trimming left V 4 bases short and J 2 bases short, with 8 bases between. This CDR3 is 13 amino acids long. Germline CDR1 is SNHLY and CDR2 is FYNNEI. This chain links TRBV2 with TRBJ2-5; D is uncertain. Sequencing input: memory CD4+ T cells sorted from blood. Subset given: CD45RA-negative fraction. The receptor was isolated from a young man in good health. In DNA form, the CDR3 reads TGTGCCAGCAGTGCTTTTGGGCAAGAGACCCAGTACTTC. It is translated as CASSAFGQETQYF.